The T cell receptor (beta chain) described here comes from a study of cytomegalovirus exposure and HLA in healthy donors. Study-wide points: Reportedly, TCR beta sequences accurately predicted HLA-A and HLA-B alleles in most subjects. A few V segments could not be told apart, such as TRBV6-2 and TRBV6-3, and were left out.

The primer mix had 60 Vbeta and 13 Jbeta primers. Clones were sequenced by immunoSEQ multiplex PCR, and TCRdb holds only the in-frame ones, with some missing. The sample lists 100,000 to 150,000 clones, approximately 80% occurring once. Germline values: CDR1 LNHDA, CDR2 SQIVND (reference sequence). The CDR3 has 13 residues. Details on this clone: Antigen: not known.

This chain joins TRBV19 and TRBJ1-2; the D gene is possibly TRBD1 (5 bases). This TCR derives from a man aged 45-65 years in good health and CMV-seronegative. The specimen was PBMCs. CDR3: CAARGIGNYGYTF. CDR3 nucleotides: TGTGCGGCGCGGGGGATTGGGAACTATGGCTACACCTTC.